Shown below are 12 T cell receptor beta chains from a single sample sequenced in a study of blood T cell repertoires in COVID-19 (TCRdb year 2020). The library was made by the immunoSEQ multiplex PCR assay. Not all clones reach the TCRdb copy of this immuneACCESS table, which keeps in-frame sequences only. Checked studies attribute under half of the gap to unresolved V genes and leave the rest unexplained. For this sample there are 25,000 to 35,000 clones; around four fifths appear just once. The ten biggest clones cover roughly 8% of the sample. The material sequenced was peripheral blood. Receptors were obtained from a woman aged 70-85 years with active or convalescent COVID-19.

CDR3 nucleotides: TGTGCCAGCAGTAATACAGGGTTTACCGGGGAGCTGTTTTTT. This gives the protein CASSNTGFTGELFF. V is TRBV28 and J is TRBJ2-2, with D perhaps TRBD1 (6 bases). Trimming stripped 5 bases from V and 5 bases from J, with 12 bases between. Germline V gives CDR1 MDHEN, CDR2 SYDVKM. The CDR3 spans 14 residues. Full variable domain (outside the CDR3, taken from reference TRBV28 and TRBJ2-2): DVKVTQSSRYLVKRTGEKVFLECVQDMDHENMFWYRQDPGLGLRLIYFSYDVKMKEKGDIPEGYSVSREKKERFSLILESASTNQTSMYLCASSNTGFTGELFFGEGSRLTVL.

The J gene is TRBJ2-7, the V gene TRBV6-6; 7 bases line up with TRBD1. The germline CDR1 and CDR2 sequences are MNHNY and SVGAGI (reference sequence). The V gene end was trimmed by 8 bases and the J gene end by 0 bases; junction bases not matched to a gene: 7. There are 14 residues in the CDR3. CDR3 nucleotide sequence: TGTGCCAGCTCCCAGACAGGGAACTCCTACGAGCAGTACTTC. This translates into CASSQTGNSYEQYF.

This chain uses TRBV19 with TRBJ1-1; 10 nucleotides line up with TRBD1. The V and J ends lost 3 bases and 3 bases, in that order; junction bases with no gene match: 7. The germline gives CDR1 LNHDA, CDR2 SQIVND (reference sequence). This CDR3 has 16 residues. The CDR3 DNA reads TGTGCCAGTAGTATTCTCCCCGGACAGGGGGACACTGAAGCTTTCTTT. Protein: CASSILPGQGDTEAFF.

This sequence joins TRBV24-1 and TRBJ2-3; possible D gene TRBD1, 5 bases. Germline CDR1 and CDR2: KGHDR and SFDVKD. Deletions cut 5 bases from V and 5 bases from J, with 25 bases between. This CDR3 has 18 amino acids. DNA of the CDR3: TGTGCCACCAGTGGCTCCCTCTTAGGTGGCAGGGTAGGAGATACGCAGTATTTT. It specifies CATSGSLLGGRVGDTQYF.

This clone was picked up one time. The chain has TRBV6-5 and TRBJ2-1, with 8 positions matching TRBD2. The CDR3 consists of 15 residues. CDR1 MNHEY and CDR2 SVGAGI come from the germline V gene. The trim removed 5 bases at V and 5 bases at J, leaving 8 bases unmatched. The CDR3 protein is CASSTGGRPNNEQFF. The CDR3 region has the DNA TGTGCCAGCAGTACGGGCGGGAGGCCCAACAATGAGCAGTTCTTC.

This clone was detected only a few times. This sequence joins TRBV4-3 and TRBJ2-2; TRBD1 matches at 7 bases. The CDR3 covers 15 residues. CDR1 and CDR2 (germline): LGHNA, YSLEER. J lost 0 bases, V lost 4 bases, and 2 bases had no gene match. CDR3 DNA: TGCGCCAGCAGCCCGACAGGGCCGAACACCGGGGAGCTGTTTTTT. Translating gives CASSPTGPNTGELFF.

The genes are TRBV7-8 and TRBJ2-3, with D possibly TRBD1 on 6 matching bases. CDR3 size: 15 residues. Germline CDR1 and CDR2: SGHVS and FQNEAQ. The ends were cut back, 5 bases at V and 6 bases at J, with 18 bases in the middle. Here the CDR3 DNA reads TGTGCCAGCAGCAAAACAGGGTCTATTATCGATACGCAGTATTTT. It is translated as CASSKTGSIIDTQYF.

This clone was seen a few times. This chain joins TRBV5-6 and TRBJ2-5, with 9 nucleotides matching TRBD2. Germline V gene sequence: CDR1 SGHDT, CDR2 YYEEEE. V lost 4 bases, J lost 5 bases, and 12 bases stayed unmatched. CDR3 length equals 16 residues. CDR3 in DNA: TGTGCCAGCAGCCTGGCGGCTAGCGGGGTCAGGGAGACCCAGTACTTC. Amino acid sequence: CASSLAASGVRETQYF. Full variable domain (missing parts from reference TRBV5-6 and TRBJ2-5): DAGVTQSPTHLIKTRGQQVTLRCSPKSGHDTVSWYQQALGQGPQFIFQYYEEEERQRGNFPDRFSGHQFPNYSSELNVNALLLGDSALYLCASSLAASGVRETQYFGPGTRLLVL.

This chain uses TRBV5-1 with TRBJ2-7; perhaps TRBD2 as D (5 bases). This CDR3 is 13 amino acids long. The ends were cut back, 0 bases at V and 5 bases at J, with 9 bases in the middle. The germline V gene has CDR1 SGHRS and CDR2 YFSETQ. Here the CDR3 reads CASSLVLANEQYF. Written as DNA, the CDR3 is TGCGCCAGCAGCTTGGTCCTAGCCAACGAGCAGTACTTC.

The genes are TRBV19 and TRBJ2-4; maybe TRBD2 (7 bases). V lost 4 bases to trimming and J lost 6 bases, with 13 bases between them. The CDR3 is made up of 14 amino acids. CDR1 LNHDA and CDR2 SQIVND come from the germline V gene (reference sequence). CDR3 loop: CASSRGGEGNIQYF. The CDR3 DNA reads TGTGCCAGTAGTAGAGGGGGGGAAGGAAACATTCAGTACTTC.

This sequence joins TRBV19 and TRBJ1-4; TRBD1 agrees at 9 bases. Trimming removed 5 bases from V and 0 bases from J; junction bases left unmatched: 1. Per germline, CDR1 LNHDA and CDR2 SQIVND (reference sequence). The CDR3 totals 15 residues. CDR3 coding DNA: TGTGCCAGTAGTCGGGACAGGGCAACTAATGAAAAACTGTTTTTT. This sequence encodes CASSRDRATNEKLFF.

The chain links TRBV20-1 to TRBJ2-1; unclear D gene. The germline CDR1 and CDR2 sequences are DFQATT and SNEGSKA (reference sequence). Trimming stripped 2 bases from V and 10 bases from J, with 6 bases between. This CDR3 spans 10 amino acids. Here the CDR3 DNA reads TGCAGTGCTAGATTCGGGGAGCAGTTCTTC. Translating gives CSARFGEQFF.